This TCR beta chain is from a study of T cells after yellow fever vaccination. Notes on the study in general: After the booster, about 95% of CD4 and about nine tenths of CD8 primary-response clones were re-detected.

On this clonotype: Its antigen is not known.

A single record per CDR3 protein comes from TCRdb applying MiXCR to the 5' RACE reads. The sample shows 360,000 or so distinct CDR3 sequences, 9.5% to 13% of them seen only once. The material sequenced was PBMCs, taken on the day of the first yellow fever vaccination. This receptor was obtained from a man between 18 and 29 years old who received the YFV17D yellow fever vaccine.

Written as DNA, the CDR3 is TGTGCCAGCAGTTCGACAGGGCCGGTCCCCGAGCAGTACTTC. It is translated as CASSSTGPVPEQYF. The rearrangement links TRBV6-5 to TRBJ2-7; 7 positions match TRBD1. The trim removed 4 bases at V and 6 bases at J, leaving 9 bases unmatched. The V gene's germline CDR1 is MNHEY and CDR2 SVGAGI. The CDR3 totals 14 residues.